The following is a T cell receptor beta chain sequence with its context. This specimen comes from a study of technical replicates of blood from several donors. Measured with immunoSEQ multiplex PCR; TCRdb has only the in-frame clones, and not every one. The table has 45,000 to 65,000 clones, 90% to 95% seen once. V dropped 4 bases and J dropped 6; count of bases not matched to a gene: 5. The V gene's germline CDR1 is SGHTS and CDR2 YDEGEE. This CDR3 has 15 amino acids. Specimen: PBMCs. The source of this sequence is a human donor in good health. Some clones in this sample may be carry-over from other donors' samples. This sequence joins TRBV5-8 and TRBJ1-5; 12 positions match TRBD1. DNA for the CDR3: TGTGCCAGCAGCGGGGGACAGGGGGCTGGTCAGCCCCAGCATTTT. Translated, it gives CASSGGQGAGQPQHF.